This entry lists 8 T cell receptor beta chains sequenced from one sample in a study of cytomegalovirus exposure and HLA in healthy donors. The PCR was carried out with 60 Vbeta primers and 13 Jbeta primers. Profiling relied on immunoSEQ multiplex PCR, and the TCRdb table lists in-frame clones only, not all of them. The table has fewer than 140,000 clones, about four fifths seen once. The sequenced sample was PBMCs. Receptor source: a woman between 50 and 59 years old in good health and CMV-seropositive.

The gene calls are TRBV7-6 and TRBJ1-1; D possibly corresponds to TRBD1 (5 bases). In germline, CDR1 is SGHVS, CDR2 FNYEAQ. The CDR3 loop spans 15 amino acids. Trimming took 5 bases from V and 1 from J, leaving 14 bases between them. CDR3 protein: CASSLGGGGNTEAFF. The CDR3 DNA sequence: TGTGCCAGCAGCCTCGGGGGGGGAGGGAACACTGAAGCTTTCTTT. Filled out from reference TRBV7-6 and TRBJ1-1, the complete variable domain reads GAGVSQSPRYKVTKRGQDVALRCDPISGHVSLYWYRQALGQGPEFLTYFNYEAQQDKSGLPNDRFSAERPEGSISTLTIQRTEQRDSAMYRCASSLGGGGNTEAFFGQGTRLTVV.

The V gene is TRBV28, the J gene TRBJ1-6; D may be TRBD1 (5 bases). The CDR3 loop spans 16 amino acids. V was trimmed by 7 bases and J by 0 bases, leaving 13 bases between them. Germline V gene sequence: CDR1 MDHEN, CDR2 SYDVKM. The CDR3: CASNLVGASYNSPLHF. The CDR3 DNA reads TGTGCCAGCAACTTAGTTGGGGCCTCCTATAATTCACCCCTCCACTTT.

This clone was seen a single time. The chain carries TRBV29-1 and TRBJ2-5, with 9 nucleotides matching TRBD1. CDR1 is SQVTM and CDR2 is ANQGSEA in the germline V gene. This CDR3 is 13 amino acids long. V lost 6 bases, J lost 11 bases, and 13 bases stayed unmatched. In DNA form, the CDR3 reads TGCAGCGTACGTAGACAGGGGGGATTGGAGCAGTACTTC. This codes for CSVRRQGGLEQYF.

This chain links TRBV27 with TRBJ2-2, with D perhaps matching TRBD2 (5 bases). CDR3 length equals 17 residues. Germline assignment: CDR1 MNHEY and CDR2 SMNVEV (reference sequence). V was trimmed by 6 bases and J by 5 bases, leaving 22 bases between them. The CDR3, as DNA: TGTGCCAGCAGACTCCAAGGACTCGGAGAAGGGACCGGGGAGCTGTTTTTT. It codes for CASRLQGLGEGTGELFF.

This clone appeared a single time. The chain has TRBV7-9 and TRBJ2-2; D not resolved. The CDR3 sequence is 14 residues long. The V gene's germline CDR1 is SEHNR and CDR2 FQNEAQ (reference sequence). The V end lost 1 base, the J end lost 5 bases, and 8 bases lay between the germline ends. The chain's CDR3 is CASSLESRTGELFF. The CDR3 nucleotides read TGTGCCAGCAGCTTAGAGTCCCGGACCGGGGAGCTGTTTTTT.

V usage is TRBV19 and J usage is TRBJ1-5; 12 bases line up with TRBD1. The germline V gene has CDR1 LNHDA and CDR2 SQIVND (reference sequence). The length of the CDR3 is 18 residues. V shed 6 bases and J 0 bases; nucleotides not matched to a gene: 9. In nucleotides, the CDR3 is TGTGCCAGTAGCCGTGGGACAGGGGGCTCCTATAGCAATCAGCCCCAGCATTTT. Translation: CASSRGTGGSYSNQPQHF.

V gene TRBV6-5 combines with J gene TRBJ2-2; perhaps TRBD1 as D (6 bases). Trimming stripped 5 bases from V and 1 base from J, with 8 bases between. This CDR3 is 14 amino acids long. The germline gives CDR1 MNHEY, CDR2 SVGAGI. The DNA of the CDR3 is TGTGCCAGCAGTCCGGGACAGAACACCGGGGAGCTGTTTTTT. This encodes CASSPGQNTGELFF.

The rearrangement uses TRBV4-3 and TRBJ2-2; no definite D call. The V gene lost 6 bases and the J gene lost 5 bases, with 10 bases spanning the gap. Germline V gene lookup returns CDR1 LGHNA and CDR2 YSLEER. The CDR3 is made up of 13 amino acids. The CDR3 sequence: CASSLSSTGELFF. The CDR3 region has the DNA TGCGCCAGCAGTTTATCTTCGACCGGGGAGCTGTTTTTT.